A single T cell receptor beta chain is shown here with its context. Data came from immunoSEQ multiplex PCR; TCRdb stores just in-frame clones and leaves some out. The data contain approximately 50,000 clones, roughly 93% of them singletons. The source of the sample is a study of T cell changes during pregnancy in multiple sclerosis. The receptor's source is a female donor with multiple sclerosis, enrolled in a pregnancy study. The specimen comprised peripheral blood, sampled in the second trimester of pregnancy.

Here the CDR3 reads CASSFRGGDYNEQFF. CDR3 nucleotide sequence: TGTGCCAGCAGCTTCCGCGGGGGAGATTACAATGAGCAGTTCTTC. The chain employs TRBV11-2 and TRBJ2-1; 7 bases align to TRBD2. The CDR3 has 15 amino acids. Trimming removed 3 bases from V and 4 bases from J; junction bases left unmatched: 6. From germline, CDR1 is SGHAT and CDR2 FQNNGV.